One TCR beta chain is described in this entry. This sample was included in a study of T-cell memory formation after mild COVID-19. TCRdb passed the 5' RACE reads through MiXCR, listing each CDR3 protein once. The table has about 360,000 distinct CDR3 sequences, about 15% seen once; the top ten hold about 22%. Trimming removed 6 bases from V and 7 bases from J; junction bases left unmatched: 11. The length of the CDR3 is 15 residues. The germline CDR1 and CDR2 sequences are SQVTM and ANQGSEA. Sequencing input: PBMCs or a T cell subset sorted from them (not recorded which). The clonotype comes from a man aged 18 to 30 who had mild COVID-19 (a few samples of this study predate the infection). Cell type and time point are not known. The chain couples TRBV29-1 to TRBJ2-3, with 12 bases matching TRBD2. CDR3 region: CSVATSGGPGNTQYF. The CDR3 bases are TGCAGCGTGGCAACTAGCGGGGGGCCAGGGAATACGCAGTATTTT.